Below, 29 T cell receptor beta chains from the same sample are listed, as sequenced in a study of T cells in Graves' hyperthyroidism and ophthalmopathy. RNA transcripts were the template for amplifying TCR beta CDR3 regions. Primed by the HTBI set, a first-round RT-PCR was run on the TCR CDR3. TCRdb reprocessed the multiplex PCR reads via MiXCR and lists one record per CDR3 protein. The repertoire holds roughly 170,000 distinct CDR3 sequences, more than 15% seen once, with 29% in the top ten. What was sequenced was blood. These receptors originate from a woman aged 45-59 years with Graves' hyperthyroidism.

The sample holds many counts of this clonotype. The chain uses TRBV9 and TRBJ2-1, with 9 bases fitting TRBD2. The CDR3 contains 15 residues. The J segment lost 10 bases and the V segment lost 0 bases, leaving 8 bases of the junction unmatched. Germline CDR1 and CDR2: SGDLS and YYNGEE. CDR3 sequence reads: CASSVVASGAWEQFF. DNA of the CDR3: TGTGCCAGCAGCGTAGTGGCTAGCGGGGCTTGGGAGCAGTTCTTC.

The chain combines TRBV5-1 with TRBJ2-1, with 13 nucleotides matching TRBD2. The germline gives CDR1 SGHRS, CDR2 YFSETQ. Trimming took 7 bases from V and 6 from J; bases not matched to a gene: 10. The CDR3 covers 16 residues. CDR3 DNA: TGCGCCAGCTGGCGAGGACTAGCGGGAGTACGCAATGAGCAGTTCTTC. This sequence encodes CASWRGLAGVRNEQFF.

The CDR3 DNA follows: TGCGCCAGCAGCCCGGGCTTCGGGGCAGGGTATACAAAAGAGACCCAGTACTTC. Amino acids: CASSPGFGAGYTKETQYF. The chain has TRBV5-1 and TRBJ2-5; D is perhaps TRBD1 or TRBD2 (5 bases each). The CDR3 runs to 18 residues. Germline V lookup: CDR1 SGHRS, CDR2 YFSETQ. The V gene lost 4 bases and the J gene lost 3 bases, with 25 bases spanning the gap.

The sample holds many counts of this clonotype. This rearrangement joins TRBV6-2 or TRBV6-3 to TRBJ2-1; D is possibly TRBD1 or TRBD2 (6 bases each). The germline V gene encodes CDR1 MNHEY and CDR2 SVGEGT. This CDR3 has 16 amino acids. V gave up 5 bases and J gave up 6 bases, with 20 bases separating them. The CDR3 sequence is CASSKGGRVRANEQFF. The CDR3 DNA sequence: TGTGCCAGCAGTAAGGGGGGCAGGGTACGAGCCAATGAGCAGTTCTTC.

This clonotype was detected many times. The rearrangement uses TRBV28 and TRBJ1-4; possibly TRBD1 for D (6 bases). Per germline, CDR1 MDHEN and CDR2 SYDVKM. There are 16 residues in the CDR3. V lost 6 bases to trimming and J lost 4 bases, with 18 bases between them. The CDR3 nucleotides read TGTGCCAGCAGCTCCCCCTCCAGGGGAATTAATGAAAAACTGTTTTTT. It is translated as CASSSPSRGINEKLFF.

The sample holds many counts of this clonotype. The V call is TRBV28, the J call TRBJ1-2; TRBD1 agrees at 7 bases. Germline V gives CDR1 MDHEN, CDR2 SYDVKM. The CDR3 extends over 13 amino acids. V was clipped by 7 bases and J by 7 bases; unmatched bases: 9. Here the CDR3 DNA reads TGTGCCAGCACCTCCCAGGGGGAGGCTGGCTACACCTTC. Its translation: CASTSQGEAGYTF.

This clonotype was detected ten times or more. The chain joins TRBV9 to TRBJ2-3; TRBD2 aligns across 9 bases. CDR1 and CDR2 (germline): SGDLS, YYNGEE. CDR3 size: 15 residues. Losses at the gene ends were 0 bases for V and 4 bases for J; bases not matched to a gene: 3. The CDR3 spells CASSVGGGAADTQYF. The CDR3 DNA sequence: TGTGCCAGCAGCGTAGGCGGGGGGGCAGCAGATACGCAGTATTTT.

The rearrangement uses TRBV2 and TRBJ2-3; 8 nucleotides match TRBD2. Germline CDR1 reads SNHLY; CDR2 reads FYNNEI. V lost 4 bases and J lost 3; bases outside the gene matches: 9. CDR3 length equals 16 residues. CDR3: CASSVIAGGPTDTQYF. The CDR3 DNA is TGTGCCAGCAGTGTTATCGCGGGGGGACCAACAGATACGCAGTATTTT.

The V gene is TRBV2, the J gene TRBJ1-4; 10 bases line up with TRBD1. V lost 2 bases and J lost 8; bases outside the gene matches: 5. The germline gives CDR1 SNHLY, CDR2 FYNNEI. The CDR3 sequence is 15 residues long. The DNA of the CDR3 is TGTGCCAGCAGTGAAAGAGGGACAGGGGTGGAAAAACTGTTTTTT. This gives the protein CASSERGTGVEKLFF.

This clonotype was seen at least ten times. The chain is built from TRBV7-9 and TRBJ1-1, with no clear D. This CDR3 is 12 amino acids long. Trimming took off 1 base at V and 7 bases at J, with 7 bases between the two ends. Germline V gene sequence: CDR1 SEHNR, CDR2 FQNEAQ (reference sequence). The CDR3 region is CASSLENGEAFF. CDR3 sequence (DNA): TGTGCCAGCAGCTTAGAGAACGGTGAAGCTTTCTTT.

This clonotype was detected ten times or more. The V call is TRBV6-6, the J call TRBJ2-3, with D possibly matching TRBD1 (5 bases). The CDR3 is made up of 15 amino acids. V was shortened by 0 bases and J by 3 bases, with 10 bases between the two germline ends. Looked up from germline, CDR1 is MNHNY and CDR2 is SVGAGI (reference sequence). The CDR3 is CASSYSIGQTDTQYF. CDR3 sequence (DNA): TGTGCCAGCAGTTACTCGATAGGACAAACAGATACGCAGTATTTT.

V is TRBV29-1 and J is TRBJ1-1, with a weak D call TRBD1 (5 bases). Germline CDR1 SQVTM, CDR2 ANQGSEA. CDR3 length: 11 residues. V dropped 4 bases and J dropped 10 bases, with 13 bases sitting between them. In nucleotides, the CDR3 is TGCAGCGTTGCCCCAGGGCTAGGAGCTTTCTTT. Protein: CSVAPGLGAFF.

This clonotype was detected many times. The chain is built from TRBV20-1 and TRBJ2-7, with TRBD1 matching 9 bases. V was clipped by 0 bases and J by 1 base; unmatched bases: 7. Per the germline V gene, CDR1 is DFQATT and CDR2 is SNEGSKA (reference sequence). This CDR3 contains 16 residues. DNA for the CDR3: TGCAGTGCTAGAGATTTCGACAGGGGGATATCCTACGAGCAGTACTTC. It is translated as CSARDFDRGISYEQYF.

There are a few counts of this clonotype. The chain combines TRBV4-1 with TRBJ2-5; no reliable D call. The V gene's germline CDR1 is MGHRA and CDR2 YSYEKL. The ends were cut back, 3 bases at V and 3 bases at J, with 11 bases in the middle. The CDR3 loop spans 14 amino acids. In nucleotides, the CDR3 is TGCGCCAGCAGCCATGGTCAGAACGAAGAGACCCAGTACTTC. It is translated as CASSHGQNEETQYF.

This clonotype occurred many times. The chain joins TRBV12-3 or TRBV12-4 to TRBJ2-7, with D possibly TRBD2 on 5 matching bases. With 5 bases removed from V and 3 bases from J, the gap between germline ends came to 14 bases. The length of the CDR3 is 14 residues. CDR3 sequence: CASSAEVVGYEQYF. CDR3 DNA sequence: TGTGCCAGCAGTGCGGAGGTTGTTGGCTACGAGCAGTACTTC.

Many counts were recorded for this clonotype. V usage is TRBV5-1 and J usage is TRBJ2-3; D is uncertain. Germline V gives CDR1 SGHRS, CDR2 YFSETQ. The CDR3 covers 14 residues. With 4 bases removed from V and 3 bases from J, the gap between germline ends came to 12 bases. The CDR3 DNA reads as TGCGCCAGCAGCCCACCGTACAATACAGATACGCAGTATTTT. Translated, it gives CASSPPYNTDTQYF.

This clonotype was seen repeatedly, ten times or more. The J gene is TRBJ2-3, the V gene TRBV11-2; 7 nucleotides match TRBD2. There are 15 residues in the CDR3. Germline CDR1 reads SGHAT; CDR2 reads FQNNGV. Losses at the gene ends were 5 bases for V and 0 bases for J; bases not matched to a gene: 5. CDR3 region: CASSRRAGSTDTQYF. CDR3 DNA sequence: TGTGCCAGCAGCCGACGAGCGGGGAGCACAGATACGCAGTATTTT.

In its sample, this clonotype was seen many times. The chain combines TRBV16 with TRBJ1-2; D gene uncertain. Germline V gives CDR1 KGHSY, CDR2 FQNENV. The CDR3 has 11 amino acids. Trimming removed 3 bases from V and 11 bases from J, with 10 bases in between. CDR3: CASSHDSWYTF. The CDR3 DNA sequence: TGTGCCAGCAGCCACGACTCCTGGTACACCTTC. Full variable domain (missing parts from reference TRBV16 and TRBJ1-2): GEEVAQTPKHLVRGEGQKAKLYCAPIKGHSYVFWYQQVLKNEFKFLISFQNENVFDETGMPKERFSAKCLPNSPCSLEIQATKLEDSAVYFCASSHDSWYTFGSGTRLTVV.

This clonotype has at least ten counts. As DNA, the CDR3 is TGTGCCAGCACCTCGACTAGCGGACAATACAATGAGCAGTTCTTC. Protein sequence: CASTSTSGQYNEQFF. The rearrangement links TRBV7-2 to TRBJ2-1; 9 bases line up with TRBD2. With V trimmed by 7 bases and J by 4 bases, 8 bases remained unmatched. The germline V gene encodes CDR1 SGHTA and CDR2 FQGNSA. The CDR3 sequence is 15 residues long.

Ten or more counts support this clonotype. The chain couples TRBV19 to TRBJ1-1; unclear D gene. Trimming stripped 3 bases from V and 0 bases from J, with 8 bases between. The CDR3 totals 14 residues. Germline CDR1 and CDR2: LNHDA and SQIVND (reference sequence). DNA of the CDR3: TGTGCCAGTAGTATGGTCGGCATGAACACTGAAGCTTTCTTT. Translated: CASSMVGMNTEAFF.

The chain has TRBV6-1 and TRBJ2-1; D possibly corresponds to TRBD2 (6 bases). The CDR3 sequence is 14 residues long. V dropped 0 bases and J dropped 8 bases, with 11 bases sitting between them. Germline lookup yields CDR1 MNHNS and CDR2 SASEGT. The DNA for the CDR3 is TGTGCCAGCAGTGAAGCAAGGCTAGCGTATGAGCAGTTCTTC. It yields the protein CASSEARLAYEQFF.

This clonotype was seen at least ten times. The J gene is TRBJ1-5, the V gene TRBV5-5; TRBD1 agrees at 10 bases. The CDR3 has 16 amino acids. V gave up 0 bases and J gave up 4 bases; unmatched junction bases: 4. Germline-derived CDR1 and CDR2 are SGHKS and YYEKEE (reference sequence). CDR3 loop: CASSLEWGQGNQPQHF. The CDR3 DNA sequence: TGTGCCAGCAGCTTGGAGTGGGGACAGGGGAATCAGCCCCAGCATTTT.

The gene calls are TRBV20-1 and TRBJ2-6; D is ambiguous. This CDR3 contains 13 residues. Germline CDR1 and CDR2: DFQATT and SNEGSKA (reference sequence). The V and J ends lost 5 bases and 2 bases respectively, with 7 bases between them. Written as DNA, the CDR3 is TGCAGTGCTCCGGCCCCTGGGGCCAACGTCCTGACTTTC. Protein sequence: CSAPAPGANVLTF.

This clonotype has just a few counts. This chain links TRBV7-9 with TRBJ1-6, with a tentative D call TRBD1 (5 bases). The CDR3 loop spans 16 amino acids. V was cut by 5 bases and J by 5 bases, with 16 bases left in between. Germline V gene data show CDR1 as SEHNR and CDR2 as FQNEAQ (reference sequence). CDR3 DNA sequence: TGTGCCAGCAGCCCCACCCCAGGGATCCATAATTCACCCCTCCACTTT. Translation gives CASSPTPGIHNSPLHF.

In this sample, this clonotype turned up many times. This chain connects TRBV24-1 to TRBJ1-1; D perhaps matches TRBD1 (5 bases). The CDR3 consists of 12 residues. Germline V gene lookup returns CDR1 KGHDR and CDR2 SFDVKD. The V and J ends lost 4 bases and 10 bases respectively, with 12 bases between them. The CDR3 sequence is CATSDQTEGAFF. The CDR3 DNA is TGTGCCACCAGTGACCAGACAGAGGGAGCTTTCTTT.

This clonotype showed up many times. This CDR3 reads CAGSERASGGSTDTQYF. DNA of the CDR3: TGTGCCGGATCCGAACGGGCTAGCGGGGGGAGCACAGATACGCAGTATTTT. J is TRBJ2-3 and V is TRBV2; 11 nucleotides agree with TRBD2. The J segment lost 0 bases and the V segment lost 11 bases, leaving 13 bases of the junction unmatched. Germline V gene sequence: CDR1 SNHLY, CDR2 FYNNEI. The CDR3 length is 17 residues.

Many counts were recorded for this clonotype. V and J are TRBV20-1 and TRBJ1-5; the D gene is possibly TRBD1 (5 bases). V shed 3 bases and J shed 5 bases, with 14 bases lying between them. CDR3 length: 14 residues. Germline-derived CDR1 and CDR2 are DFQATT and SNEGSKA (reference sequence). The CDR3 sequence is CSARATAFYQPQHF. CDR3 nucleotide sequence: TGCAGTGCTAGGGCGACAGCTTTTTATCAGCCCCAGCATTTT.

At least ten counts were recorded for this clonotype. The genes are TRBV6-1 and TRBJ1-6; no clear D gene. Germline assignment: CDR1 MNHNS and CDR2 SASEGT. There are 16 residues in the CDR3. V lost 7 bases and J lost 3, with 16 bases in between. As DNA, the CDR3 is TGTGCCAGCAAGGGTCGGCAGGAGGACTATAATTCACCCCTCCACTTT. This translates into CASKGRQEDYNSPLHF.

This chain connects TRBV6-1 to TRBJ1-2; D might be TRBD1 (5 bases). Germline CDR1 is MNHNS and CDR2 is SASEGT. This CDR3 contains 16 residues. The V end lost 3 bases, the J end lost 8 bases, and 22 bases lay between the germline ends. The CDR3 DNA reads TGTGCCAGCAGTGACCCGATAGGGACCGGAGGGAGAGGCTACACCTTC. Residues: CASSDPIGTGGRGYTF.